A selection of T cell receptor beta chains follows, all from one sample in a study of metastatic and nonmetastatic thyroid tumors. TCRdb re-clonotyped the PCR reads via MiXCR. The table lists about 16,000 clones, 28% of them singletons. The sample taken for sequencing was tumor tissue. All receptors come from a female donor with papillary thyroid cancer or a benign thyroid nodule (not recorded which). Some clones in this sample may be carry-over from other donors' samples. CDR3s include the opening cysteine and the closing phenylalanine or tryptophan. The order of the fields is J gene, clone size, D gene, V gene, CDR3 DNA, CDR3 protein. D genes are given only for firm matches. Size values are once, few and many counts, or a class for expanded clones, and some rows have none.

J gene: TRBJ1-1; clone size: NA; D gene: NA; V gene: TRBV7-2; CDR3 DNA: TGTGCCAGCAGCTTGAGGGGGTACAACACTGAAGCTTTCTTT; CDR3 protein: CASSLRGYNTEAFF
J gene: TRBJ2-5; clone size: NA; D gene: NA; V gene: TRBV12-3/TRBV12-4; CDR3 DNA: TGTGCCAGCAGTTTAGGGCAAAGAGCAAGGCAAGAGACCCAGTACTTC; CDR3 protein: CASSLGQRARQETQYF
J gene: TRBJ2-2; clone size: many; D gene: TRBD2; V gene: TRBV3-1; CDR3 DNA: TGTGCCAGCAGATATACTAGCGGGAGGGCCCCAACCGGGGAGCTGTTTTTT; CDR3 protein: CASRYTSGRAPTGELFF
J gene: TRBJ2-3; clone size: once; D gene: NA; V gene: TRBV2; CDR3 DNA: TGTGCCAGCAGTGAAGAAGGCACAGATACGCAGTATTTT; CDR3 protein: CASSEEGTDTQYF
J gene: TRBJ2-7; clone size: many; D gene: TRBD2; V gene: TRBV5-1; CDR3 DNA: TGCGCCAGCAGCGTATCGTCCGGGACTAGCGGGAGGTCGTCCTACGAGCAGTACTTC; CDR3 protein: CASSVSSGTSGRSSYEQYF
J gene: TRBJ1-1; clone size: NA; D gene: NA; V gene: TRBV5-1; CDR3 DNA: TGCGACAGCAGCCTATTAACAGGGAACACTGAAGATTTCTTT; CDR3 protein: CDSSLLTGNTEDFF
J gene: TRBJ2-1; clone size: NA; D gene: TRBD2; V gene: TRBV12-3/TRBV12-4; CDR3 DNA: TGTGCCAGCAACCCTAGCGGGAGTTCCTACAATGAGCAGTTCTTC; CDR3 protein: CASNPSGSSYNEQFF
J gene: TRBJ1-1; clone size: NA; D gene: TRBD1; V gene: TRBV6-2/TRBV6-3; CDR3 DNA: TGTGCCAGCAGTTTGGACAGGGGGCGTTCTAAAGCTTTCTTT; CDR3 protein: CASSLDRGRSKAFF
J gene: TRBJ2-2; clone size: few; D gene: NA; V gene: TRBV25-1; CDR3 DNA: TGTGCCAGCAAAAGGGAAGACACCGGGGAGCTGTTTTTT; CDR3 protein: CASKREDTGELFF
J gene: TRBJ2-2; clone size: NA; D gene: TRBD1; V gene: TRBV19; CDR3 DNA: TGTGCCAGTAGTGGATTGACAGGGGCCGGGGAGCTGTTTTTT; CDR3 protein: CASSGLTGAGELFF
J gene: TRBJ2-7; clone size: medium-sized; D gene: TRBD1; V gene: TRBV6-1; CDR3 DNA: TGTGCCAGCAGATATGGACAGGGCACCTACGAGCAGTACTTC; CDR3 protein: CASRYGQGTYEQYF
J gene: TRBJ2-7; clone size: many; D gene: TRBD2; V gene: TRBV18; CDR3 DNA: TGTGCCAGCTCACAGACCCCCGGGACTAGCGGGAGGCTCCCCTACGAGCAGTACTTC; CDR3 protein: CASSQTPGTSGRLPYEQYF
J gene: TRBJ2-2; clone size: once; D gene: NA; V gene: TRBV7-8; CDR3 DNA: TGTGCCAGCGAACCCATCTCCTCACCTACTCTTTACACCGGGGAGCTGTTTTTT; CDR3 protein: CASEPISSPTLYTGELFF
J gene: TRBJ2-2; clone size: NA; D gene: TRBD2; V gene: TRBV6-6; CDR3 DNA: TGTGCCAGCAGTTACAGATTGACTAGCGGGACGAACACCGGGGAGCTGTTTTTT; CDR3 protein: CASSYRLTSGTNTGELFF
J gene: TRBJ2-7; clone size: medium-sized; D gene: TRBD2; V gene: TRBV7-2; CDR3 DNA: TGTGCCAGCAGCTTGGGGATGATGATCGGACTAGCGGGGGACGAGCAGTACTTC; CDR3 protein: CASSLGMMIGLAGDEQYF
J gene: TRBJ1-6; clone size: many; D gene: TRBD1; V gene: TRBV7-6; CDR3 DNA: TGTGCCAGCAGCTTACAGGCCCAAACTTCGACAGGGTTTAATAATTCACCCCTCCACTTT; CDR3 protein: CASSLQAQTSTGFNNSPLHF
J gene: TRBJ2-7; clone size: NA; D gene: TRBD2; V gene: TRBV20-1; CDR3 DNA: TGCAGTGCTAGAGGACTAGCGGGGAGGAGCTCCTACGAGCAGTACTTC; CDR3 protein: CSARGLAGRSSYEQYF
J gene: TRBJ2-3; clone size: many; D gene: TRBD1; V gene: TRBV27; CDR3 DNA: TGTGCCAGCAGTTTGGGGGGACAGGGAAGGGATACGCAGTATTTT; CDR3 protein: CASSLGGQGRDTQYF
J gene: TRBJ2-5; clone size: many; D gene: NA; V gene: TRBV7-2; CDR3 DNA: TGTGCCAGCAGCTTCCAAGAGACCCAGTACTTC; CDR3 protein: CASSFQETQYF
J gene: TRBJ2-3; clone size: many; D gene: NA; V gene: TRBV7-2; CDR3 DNA: TGTGCCAGCAGCCTACAGGGCACAGATACGCAGTATTTT; CDR3 protein: CASSLQGTDTQYF
J gene: TRBJ2-7; clone size: once; D gene: NA; V gene: TRBV7-6; CDR3 DNA: TGTGCCAGCAGCTTAGTGGGGGGACCCTACGAGCAGTACTTC; CDR3 protein: CASSLVGGPYEQYF
J gene: TRBJ2-3; clone size: many; D gene: TRBD2; V gene: TRBV6-1; CDR3 DNA: TGTGCCAGCAGTATCAGCGGGAGGAGGACAGATACGCAGTATTTT; CDR3 protein: CASSISGRRTDTQYF
J gene: TRBJ2-2; clone size: NA; D gene: TRBD1; V gene: TRBV4-3; CDR3 DNA: TGCGCCAGCAGCCAAGGTGGCGACAGGGGGGCCGGGGAGCTGTTTTTT; CDR3 protein: CASSQGGDRGAGELFF
J gene: TRBJ2-7; clone size: medium-sized; D gene: NA; V gene: TRBV2; CDR3 DNA: TGTGCCAGCAGTGTGGGGTACGAGCAGTACTTC; CDR3 protein: CASSVGYEQYF
J gene: TRBJ2-7; clone size: NA; D gene: NA; V gene: TRBV30; CDR3 DNA: TGTGCCTGGTCCCGGACAGGGGAACTAGCGGAGGACTACGAGCAGTACTTC; CDR3 protein: CAWSRTGELAEDYEQYF
J gene: TRBJ2-7; clone size: few; D gene: NA; V gene: TRBV6-1; CDR3 DNA: TGTGCCAGCAGTACACAGGGTGGAGGCTACGAGCAGTACTTC; CDR3 protein: CASSTQGGGYEQYF
J gene: TRBJ1-5; clone size: NA; D gene: NA; V gene: TRBV4-1; CDR3 DNA: TGCGCCAGCAGCCCTAGCGGGGACAACAATCAGCCCCAGCATTTT; CDR3 protein: CASSPSGDNNQPQHF
J gene: TRBJ2-7; clone size: many; D gene: TRBD1; V gene: TRBV20-1; CDR3 DNA: TGCAGTGCTTTTGACAGGGGGCGCCGGCGTGAGCAGTACTTC; CDR3 protein: CSAFDRGRRREQYF
J gene: TRBJ1-1; clone size: few; D gene: NA; V gene: TRBV6-9; CDR3 DNA: TGTGCCAGCAGTTATGCCCATCCTGGGGCAGGGACTGAAGCTTTCTTT; CDR3 protein: CASSYAHPGAGTEAFF
J gene: TRBJ1-1; clone size: NA; D gene: NA; V gene: TRBV5-8; CDR3 DNA: TGTGCCAGCACCCCCCGGGCCTTGAACACTGAGGCTTTTTTC; CDR3 protein: CASTPRALNTEAFF
J gene: TRBJ1-6; clone size: few; D gene: TRBD1; V gene: TRBV28; CDR3 DNA: TGTTCCAGCAGTCCTACGCAGGGGGGGAATTCACCCCTCCACTTC; CDR3 protein: CSSSPTQGGNSPLHF
J gene: TRBJ2-7; clone size: many; D gene: NA; V gene: TRBV5-1; CDR3 DNA: TGCGCCAGCAGCACGAGACCCGGACAGCTCGAGCAGTACTTC; CDR3 protein: CASSTRPGQLEQYF
J gene: TRBJ1-5; clone size: NA; D gene: NA; V gene: TRBV5-5; CDR3 DNA: TGTGCCAGCAGCTTGGCGCACCAGCTAGGCCAGCCCCAGCATTTT; CDR3 protein: CASSLAHQLGQPQHF
J gene: TRBJ2-4; clone size: many; D gene: NA; V gene: TRBV7-2; CDR3 DNA: TGTGCCAGCATCGAGTCGTTAGCCAAAAACATTCAGTACTTC; CDR3 protein: CASIESLAKNIQYF
J gene: TRBJ1-3; clone size: many; D gene: NA; V gene: TRBV19; CDR3 DNA: TGTGCCAGTAGCGGTTTTCGCTCTGGAAACACCATATATTTT; CDR3 protein: CASSGFRSGNTIYF
J gene: TRBJ2-7; clone size: NA; D gene: NA; V gene: TRBV7-8; CDR3 DNA: TGTGCCAGCAGTAGGGCAGCGTTCGAGCAGTACTTC; CDR3 protein: CASSRAAFEQYF
J gene: TRBJ1-3; clone size: few; D gene: TRBD1; V gene: TRBV6-1; CDR3 DNA: TGTGCCAGCACTCGAGACCCCGGGACAGCTGGAAACACCATATATTTT; CDR3 protein: CASTRDPGTAGNTIYF
J gene: TRBJ2-1; clone size: NA; D gene: NA; V gene: TRBV7-9; CDR3 DNA: TGTGCCAGCAGCTTAGCCCAGGGGAGTGAGCAGTTCTTC; CDR3 protein: CASSLAQGSEQFF
J gene: TRBJ2-7; clone size: few; D gene: NA; V gene: TRBV5-1; CDR3 DNA: TGCGCCAGCAGCTTGGGGTGGGGAATGAACAGCGAGCAGTACTTC; CDR3 protein: CASSLGWGMNSEQYF
J gene: TRBJ2-1; clone size: NA; D gene: NA; V gene: TRBV5-4; CDR3 DNA: TGTGCCAGCAGCTTATATCCTAGTAACCATGAGCAGTTCTTC; CDR3 protein: CASSLYPSNHEQFF
J gene: TRBJ1-1; clone size: many; D gene: NA; V gene: TRBV9; CDR3 DNA: TGTGCCAGCAGCGTAGCCGGCTACACTGAAGCTTTCTTT; CDR3 protein: CASSVAGYTEAFF
J gene: TRBJ2-3; clone size: NA; D gene: NA; V gene: TRBV20-1; CDR3 DNA: TGCAGTGCTCTCGACAGGATTAGCACAGATACGCAGTATTTT; CDR3 protein: CSALDRISTDTQYF
J gene: TRBJ2-7; clone size: many; D gene: NA; V gene: TRBV20-1; CDR3 DNA: TGCAGTGCTAGCAGGGGCAACGAGCAGTACTTC; CDR3 protein: CSASRGNEQYF
J gene: TRBJ1-6; clone size: few; D gene: TRBD1; V gene: TRBV2; CDR3 DNA: TGTGCCAGCAGGTGGGGGACAGTACGGGGTTCACCCCTCCACTTT; CDR3 protein: CASRWGTVRGSPLHF
J gene: TRBJ2-1; clone size: NA; D gene: TRBD2; V gene: TRBV6-1; CDR3 DNA: TGTGCCAGCAGTGAACTAGCGGGAGGGTACAATGAGCAGTTCTTC; CDR3 protein: CASSELAGGYNEQFF
J gene: TRBJ1-6; clone size: many; D gene: NA; V gene: TRBV4-3; CDR3 DNA: TGCGCCAGCAGCCAAGATTCGACTGTGGGGTCACCCCTCCACTTT; CDR3 protein: CASSQDSTVGSPLHF
J gene: TRBJ2-5; clone size: many; D gene: NA; V gene: TRBV27; CDR3 DNA: TGTGCCAGCAGTTTTGGCCAGGGTGTCTCCCAGTACTTC; CDR3 protein: CASSFGQGVSQYF
J gene: TRBJ2-1; clone size: few; D gene: NA; V gene: TRBV7-8; CDR3 DNA: TGTGCCAGCAGCTTAGACATGAATGAGCAGTTCTTC; CDR3 protein: CASSLDMNEQFF